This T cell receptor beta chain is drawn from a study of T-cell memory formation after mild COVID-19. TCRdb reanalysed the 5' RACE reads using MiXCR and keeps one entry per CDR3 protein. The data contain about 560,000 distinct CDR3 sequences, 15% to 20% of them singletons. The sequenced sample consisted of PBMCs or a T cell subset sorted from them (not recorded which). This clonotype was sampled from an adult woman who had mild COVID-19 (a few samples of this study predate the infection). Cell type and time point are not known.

The CDR3 region is CASGPGTGELFF. CDR3 in DNA: TGTGCCAGTGGTCCGGGCACCGGGGAGCTGTTTTTT. The J gene is TRBJ2-2, the V gene TRBV19; no reliable D call. This CDR3 is 12 amino acids long. Germline V gene lookup returns CDR1 LNHDA and CDR2 SQIVND (reference sequence). Trimming removed 8 bases from V and 4 bases from J, with 8 bases in between.